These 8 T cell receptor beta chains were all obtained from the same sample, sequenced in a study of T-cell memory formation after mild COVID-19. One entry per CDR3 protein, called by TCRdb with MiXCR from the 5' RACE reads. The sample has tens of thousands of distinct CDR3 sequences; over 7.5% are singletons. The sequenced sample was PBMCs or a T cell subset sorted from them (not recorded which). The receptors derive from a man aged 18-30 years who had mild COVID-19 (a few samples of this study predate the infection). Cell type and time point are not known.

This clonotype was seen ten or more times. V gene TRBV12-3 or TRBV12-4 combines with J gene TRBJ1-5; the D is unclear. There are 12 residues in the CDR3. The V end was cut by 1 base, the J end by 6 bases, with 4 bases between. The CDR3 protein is CASSLGGQPQHF. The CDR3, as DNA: TGTGCCAGCAGTTTAGGGGGTCAGCCCCAGCATTTT.

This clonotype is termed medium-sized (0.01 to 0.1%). The CDR3: CASSSGGELFF. In nucleotides, the CDR3 is TGCGCCAGCAGCTCGGGCGGGGAGCTGTTTTTT. V is TRBV5-1 and J is TRBJ2-2; no clear D gene. The CDR3 runs 11 residues. The V and J ends lost 3 bases and 7 bases respectively, with 4 bases between them. Germline-derived CDR1 and CDR2 are SGHRS and YFSETQ.

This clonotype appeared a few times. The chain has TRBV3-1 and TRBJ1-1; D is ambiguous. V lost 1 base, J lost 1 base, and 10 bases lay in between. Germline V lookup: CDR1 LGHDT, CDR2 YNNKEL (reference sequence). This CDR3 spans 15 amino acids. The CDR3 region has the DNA TGTGCCAGCAGCCAAGGAGTTTTCGGGAACACTGAAGCTTTCTTT. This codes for CASSQGVFGNTEAFF. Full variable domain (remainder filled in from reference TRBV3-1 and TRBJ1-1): DTAVSQTPKYLVTQMGNDKSIKCEQNLGHDTMYWYKQDSKKFLKIMFSYNNKELIINETVPNRFSPKSPDKAHLNLHINSLELGDSAVYFCASSQGVFGNTEAFFGQGTRLTVV.

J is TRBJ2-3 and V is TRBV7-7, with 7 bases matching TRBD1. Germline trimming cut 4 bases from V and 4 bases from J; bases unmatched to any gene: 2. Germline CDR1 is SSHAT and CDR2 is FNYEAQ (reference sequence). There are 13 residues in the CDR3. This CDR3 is CASSSDRADTQYF. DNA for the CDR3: TGTGCCAGCAGCTCCGACAGGGCAGATACGCAGTATTTT.

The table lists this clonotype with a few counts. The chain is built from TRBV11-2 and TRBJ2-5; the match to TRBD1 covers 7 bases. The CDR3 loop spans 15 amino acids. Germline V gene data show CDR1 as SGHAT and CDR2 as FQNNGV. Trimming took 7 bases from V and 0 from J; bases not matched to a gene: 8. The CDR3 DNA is TGTGCCAGCACCTGGGGGACAGAACACCAAGAGACCCAGTACTTC. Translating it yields CASTWGTEHQETQYF.

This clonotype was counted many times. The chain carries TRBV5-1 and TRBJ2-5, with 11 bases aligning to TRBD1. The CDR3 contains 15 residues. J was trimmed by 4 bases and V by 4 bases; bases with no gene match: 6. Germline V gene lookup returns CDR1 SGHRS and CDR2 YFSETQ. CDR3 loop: CASSGGQGALETQYF. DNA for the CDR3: TGCGCCAGCAGCGGCGGACAGGGGGCATTAGAGACCCAGTACTTC.

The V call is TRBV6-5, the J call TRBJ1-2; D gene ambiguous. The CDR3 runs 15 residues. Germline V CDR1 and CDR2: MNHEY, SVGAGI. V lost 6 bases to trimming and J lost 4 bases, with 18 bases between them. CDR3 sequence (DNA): TGTGCCAGCAGAAGCAGACAAGGACCGAGCTATGGCTACACCTTC. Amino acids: CASRSRQGPSYGYTF.

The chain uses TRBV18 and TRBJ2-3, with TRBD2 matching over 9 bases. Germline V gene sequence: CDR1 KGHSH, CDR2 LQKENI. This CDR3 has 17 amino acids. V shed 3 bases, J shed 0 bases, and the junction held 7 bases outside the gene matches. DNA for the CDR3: TGTGCCAGCTCACCGCTAGCGGGGTCGACTAGCACAGATACGCAGTATTTT. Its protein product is CASSPLAGSTSTDTQYF.